Described below is a single TCR beta chain sequence and its context. There are many counts of this clonotype. Its antigen has not been determined. No base-level quality is on record; no much larger clone is a single base apart. This sample was taken from a study of early T cells in non-severe SARS-CoV-2 infection (dated by TCRdb to about 2021). A note on the overall study: Bulk RNA from unsorted whole blood was used for TCR sequencing, so alpha and beta chains could not be paired.

The germline V gene gives CDR1 as SGHVS and CDR2 as FQNEAQ. V drops 3 bases and J drops 9 bases, leaving 15 bases in between. From its cysteine to its phenylalanine, the CDR3 spans 14 amino acids. This entry keeps only the CDR3 DNA: 42 bases, framed from base 1. The study was a case-control design nested within a healthcare worker cohort in London, UK, with weekly nasopharyngeal swab PCR tests and blood sampling. Healthcare workers were recruited between 23 and 31 March 2020, during the week of the UK lockdown, and were followed weekly for up to 16 weeks. The protocol used for the library was 5' RACE. Sequencing instrument: NextSeq 500. To correct for sequencing error and PCR bias, the TCR library protocol tagged individual cDNA molecules with unique molecular identifiers. Both TCR alpha and beta chains were sequenced, and tight co-correlation was observed between alpha and beta sequence abundances in each sample. The source study handled its data this way. Decombinator V4 was used to annotate the V gene, J gene and CDR3 of the TCR sequences. TCRs were defined as expanded if a significant change between any two time points was detected under a Poisson model with p below 0.0001. TCR abundances were normalised to the total number of TCRs sequenced in each sample and reported as counts per million. TRAV1-2 paired with TRAJ12, TRAJ20 or TRAJ33 defined MAIT TCRs, while TRAV10 paired with TRAJ18 defined iNKT TCRs. VDJdb, accessed on 1 November 2021, was searched for TCRs annotated for CMV, EBV and SARS-CoV-2, and TCRs annotated for more than one antigen were excluded. In-frame beta chains were kept once TCRdb had trimmed the public reads at Q25 with fastp and called clones with MiXCR. Records with the same CDR3 protein are collapsed into one entry carrying the most frequent genes and DNA. The V and J calls reflect TCRdb's pipeline rather than the authors' work. The sample records 50,000 or so distinct CDR3 sequences, over 9.5% of which are singletons. Jointly, the top ten make up roughly a tenth of the sample.

Overall study outcomes, separate from this receptor: VDJdb matching was skewed toward anti-spike CD8 responses, so virus-specific expansions were likely underestimated and private and CD4 specificities were missed.

The sample consisted of whole blood. Rearrangement joined TRBV7-8 to TRBJ2-1; the D gene is perhaps TRBD1, on 5 matching bases. This sequence originates from an adult who was a healthcare worker with PCR-confirmed SARS-CoV-2 infection or an uninfected control (not recorded which). The CDR3 protein is CASSLGRANGEQFF. The DNA reads TGTGCCAGCAGCTTGGGCAGGGCGAATGGTGAGCAGTTCTTC.